This paragraph reports one TCR beta chain. These data originate in a study of blood T cell repertoires in COVID-19. The junction had 17 bases not matched to a gene; V was cut back by 4 bases and J by 10 bases. CDR1 SGHTS and CDR2 YDEGEE come from the germline V gene. The CDR3 loop spans 18 amino acids. Per the study methods: Amplification of reference gene primers was used by the study to estimate nucleated cell counts. The method was immunoSEQ multiplex PCR; TCRdb's version includes in-frame clones alone and lacks a portion of them. The V and J calls and clone size are taken from that table; D and trimming were inferred from the DNA. The sample lists just under 150,000 clones, around 84% seen once, with around 5% in the top ten.

The sequence was obtained from a human donor in a cohort sampled during active COVID-19. The genes are TRBV5-8 and TRBJ1-6; 10 bases are shared with TRBD1. The sequencing sample was made of peripheral blood. This chain's CDR3 is CASSPPRDRGALWSPLHF. As DNA, the CDR3 is TGTGCCAGCAGCCCCCCCCGGGACAGGGGTGCGCTTTGGTCACCCCTCCACTTT.